This T cell receptor (beta chain) is from a study of blood T cell repertoires in COVID-19. Overall study context: Samples came from the United States, Italy and Spain, spanning acute and convalescent COVID-19. T cells, B-cell-depleted T cells, or PBMCs provided the cDNA or gDNA that served as material.

The authors' processing: The assay estimated nucleated cells by amplifying reference gene primers. Some clones are missing from TCRdb's copy, which holds only in-frame ones; the method was immunoSEQ multiplex PCR. V and J calls and clone size are copied from that table; D and trimming were computed from the DNA. The sample consists of about 250,000 clones, approximately 84% of them appearing once. CDR3 length: 13 amino acids. Germline CDR1 and CDR2: SGHKS and YYEKEE (reference sequence). The V end was cut by 4 bases, the J end by 2 bases, with 10 bases between. V usage is TRBV5-5 and J usage is TRBJ2-7; no firm D call. The clonotype comes from a man in his fifties with active or convalescent COVID-19. The sequencing sample was made of peripheral blood. The CDR3 DNA follows: TGTGCCAGCAGCCCCCCTCGAGCCTACGAGCAGTACTTC. It specifies CASSPPRAYEQYF.